Listed below are T cell receptor beta chains from one sample, sequenced in a study of CD8 T cells in ankylosing spondylitis. TCRdb used MiXCR to reprocess the 5' RACE reads, holding one entry per CDR3 protein. The data contain some 330,000 distinct CDR3 sequences, approximately 8% of them singletons. Sequenced: blood, either unsorted or a sorted T cell fraction (not recorded which). These receptors were obtained from a male donor with ankylosing spondylitis. CDR3s leave out the opening cysteine and the closing phenylalanine or tryptophan. Expanded clones are given a class, and other clones once, few, many or no size at all.

TRBV3-1,TRBJ2-1,.,ASRAGGISEQF
TRBV18,TRBJ2-7,.,ACSKDQGALYEQY
TRBV20-1,TRBJ2-1,few,SARGQRYNEQF
TRBV6-2/TRBV6-3,TRBJ1-5,.,ASSTDRSNQPQH
TRBV12-3/TRBV12-4,TRBJ2-7,.,ASSFGPLSITYEQY
TRBV29-1,TRBJ2-5,few,SAVGQGETQY
TRBV5-1,TRBJ2-7,.,ASSFWTSGRGEQY
TRBV18,TRBJ2-2,.,ASSPPRDPLGTGELF
TRBV28,TRBJ2-5,few,ASSRETTWGETQY
TRBV12-3/TRBV12-4,TRBJ2-1,once,ASSLGILTGGPHEQF
TRBV24-1,TRBJ2-2,.,ATSDVPGTNTGELF
TRBV7-3,TRBJ2-1,.,ASSPRGGTSGRGRNEQF
TRBV25-1,TRBJ1-4,many,ASSNPNPGQGNEKLF
TRBV7-6,TRBJ2-5,few,ASSSTSGWKTQY
TRBV12-3/TRBV12-4,TRBJ2-1,many,ASSSRAAGGPAEQF
TRBV5-1,TRBJ2-1,.,ASSPFGTPHYEQF
TRBV5-1,TRBJ2-1,many,ASSPQSEQF
TRBV5-8,TRBJ2-3,.,ASSLARGRTDTQY
TRBV7-2,TRBJ2-4,few,ASSSMRDIQY
TRBV6-5,TRBJ2-3,.,ASSYSSGFHTDTQY
TRBV6-4,TRBJ2-1,few,ASSDTRSPFNEQF
TRBV9,TRBJ2-3,few,ASSIAGADTQY
TRBV5-1,TRBJ2-4,many,ASSLNQPEIFQY
TRBV15,TRBJ2-3,few,ATSRRGLASTDTQY
TRBV20-1,TRBJ2-7,.,SVGGSSSYEQY
TRBV7-2,TRBJ2-7,few,ASRVSGSLSSYEQY
TRBV12-3/TRBV12-4,TRBJ1-2,many,ASSTGTDYGYT
TRBV5-1,TRBJ2-1,few,ASSLAGGKTYNEQF
TRBV12-3/TRBV12-4,TRBJ2-4,.,ASSLTPWGQGIQY